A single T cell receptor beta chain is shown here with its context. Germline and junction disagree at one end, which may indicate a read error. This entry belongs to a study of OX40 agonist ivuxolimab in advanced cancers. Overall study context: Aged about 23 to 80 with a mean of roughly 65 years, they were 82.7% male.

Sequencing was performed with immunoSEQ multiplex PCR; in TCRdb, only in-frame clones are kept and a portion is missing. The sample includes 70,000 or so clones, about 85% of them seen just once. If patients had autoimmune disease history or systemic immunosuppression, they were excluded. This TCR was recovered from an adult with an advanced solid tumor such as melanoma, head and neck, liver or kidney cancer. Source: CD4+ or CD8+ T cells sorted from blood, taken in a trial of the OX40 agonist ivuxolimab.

This CDR3 reads CASAGQGIETQYF. The CDR3 region has the DNA TGCGCTAGTGCGGGACAGGGTATAGAGACCCAGTACTTC. J is TRBJ2-5 and V is TRBV19; 9 nucleotides align to TRBD1. CDR1 and CDR2 (germline): LNHDA, SQIVND (reference sequence). CDR3 length: 13 amino acids.